Below are 2 T cell receptor beta chains sequenced from a single sample in a study of T-cell reconstitution after alpha-beta-depleted transplantation in children listed by TCRdb under 2016. Preparation of the library involved PCR. The listed sequencing device is Illumina HiSeq 2500. Molecular barcoding was employed in the preparation of TCR libraries, with unique molecular identifiers being used to normalize TCRbeta repertoire quantification. Clones were called with MiXCR by TCRdb after fastp trimmed the public reads at Q25, and only in-frame beta chains were retained. Rows matching on CDR3 protein sequence are summarized as one entry with the most common DNA and genes. In this sample the table shows over 85,000 distinct CDR3 sequences, 6% of which occur a single time. In total, the top ten clones hold 5.5% to 7% of the sample. The sample's time point label, in plain terms: day 60 (about 2 months) after transplantation. The treatment or condition label, read with the paper, signifies: allogeneic hematopoietic cell transplantation with graft depleted of TCRalphabeta T cells and CD19 B cells.

The sequencing here drew on PBMCs, mostly from graft donor cells, taken 60 days after TCRalphabeta/CD19-depleted stem cell transplant. The receptor source for this set is a female patient aged 2-9 years who had a stem cell transplant for Fanconi anemia, so the T cells may come from the graft donor.

This clonotype was seen ten or more times. The chain is built from TRBV29-1 and TRBJ2-5; no clear D. The CDR3 extends over 10 amino acids. Germline values: CDR1 SQVTM, CDR2 ANQGSEA. Trimming left V 4 bases short and J 5 bases short, with 5 bases between. CDR3 sequence reads: CSVAFETQYF. In DNA form, the CDR3 reads TGCAGCGTTGCTTTTGAGACCCAGTACTTC.

This clonotype has ten or more counts. The chain recombines TRBV4-1 with TRBJ2-2, with D uncertain. The CDR3 contains 13 residues. CDR1 is MGHRA and CDR2 is YSYEKL in the germline V gene. Between the trimmed V and J ends, which lost 2 bases and 6 bases, there was a span of 7 bases. The chain's CDR3 is CASSQRSAGELFF. In DNA, the CDR3 is TGCGCCAGCAGCCAAAGGTCGGCCGGGGAGCTGTTTTTT.